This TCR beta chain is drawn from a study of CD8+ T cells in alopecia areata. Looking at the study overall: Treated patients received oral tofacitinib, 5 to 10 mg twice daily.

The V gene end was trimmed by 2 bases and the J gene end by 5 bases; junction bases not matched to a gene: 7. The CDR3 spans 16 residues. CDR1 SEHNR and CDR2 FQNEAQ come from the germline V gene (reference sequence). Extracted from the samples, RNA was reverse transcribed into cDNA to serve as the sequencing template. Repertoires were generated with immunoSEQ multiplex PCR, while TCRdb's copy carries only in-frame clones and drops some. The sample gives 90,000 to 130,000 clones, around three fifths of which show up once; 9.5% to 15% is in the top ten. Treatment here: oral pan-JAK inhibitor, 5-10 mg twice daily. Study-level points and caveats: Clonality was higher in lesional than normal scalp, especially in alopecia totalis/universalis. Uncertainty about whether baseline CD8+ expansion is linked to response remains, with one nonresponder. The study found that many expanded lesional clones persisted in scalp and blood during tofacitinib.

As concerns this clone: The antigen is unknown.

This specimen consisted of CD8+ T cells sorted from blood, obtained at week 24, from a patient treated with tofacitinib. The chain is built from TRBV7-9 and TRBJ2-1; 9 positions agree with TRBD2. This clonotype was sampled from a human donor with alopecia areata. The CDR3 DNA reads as TGTGCCAGCAGCTTACAAAGCGGGGGGCTTAACAATGAGCAGTTCTTC. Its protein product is CASSLQSGGLNNEQFF.